This is a list of T cell receptor beta chains from one sample in a study of shared clonotypes between healthy human individuals. TCRdb's copy holds only in-frame clones and misses some; the assay was immunoSEQ multiplex PCR. Of fewer than 1.4 million clones listed, about 80% are singletons. Sequenced material: memory CD4+ T cells from PBMCs. The receptors were sampled from a young man in good health. Some clones in this sample may be carry-over from other donors' samples. Both conserved end residues are part of each CDR3. The D gene is left open where the match is weak. Clone size is not always given. Where it is, it says once, few, many or a class for expanded clones.

v_gene	d_gene	abundance	j_gene	CDR3aa	CDR3nt
TRBV18	TRBD1	-	TRBJ2-2	CASSPRGTGVTGELFF	TGTGCCAGCTCACCACGCGGGACAGGCGTAACCGGGGAGCTGTTTTTT
TRBV30	TRBD2	-	TRBJ2-1	CAWSPILGLAGGGNEQFF	TGTGCCTGGAGTCCCATCCTCGGGCTAGCGGGAGGAGGGAATGAGCAGTTCTTC
TRBV7-2	-	once	TRBJ2-5	CASSPRETQYF	TGTGCCAGCAGCCCGCGGGAGACCCAGTACTTC
TRBV19	TRBD1	once	TRBJ2-7	CASSIEGRGGAEQYF	TGTGCCAGTAGTATAGAGGGTAGAGGGGGCGCCGAGCAGTACTTC
TRBV5-1	-	-	TRBJ1-4	CASSTGQKINEKLFF	TGCGCCAGCAGCACCGGACAAAAGATTAATGAAAAACTGTTTTTT
TRBV7-2	TRBD1	-	TRBJ1-5	CASSLTGADQPQHF	TGTGCCAGCAGCTTGACAGGGGCCGATCAGCCCCAGCATTTT
TRBV4-3	-	-	TRBJ2-6	CASSQGGSGANVLTF	TGCGCCAGCAGCCAAGGGGGCTCTGGGGCCAACGTCCTGACTTTC
TRBV13	-	-	TRBJ2-4	CASSPRGGVKNIQYF	TGTGCCAGCAGCCCTAGGGGGGGAGTCAAAAACATTCAGTACTTC
TRBV4-2	TRBD1	-	TRBJ1-2	CASSQTGTELWGYTF	TGTGCCAGCAGCCAAACGGGGACAGAACTATGGGGCTACACCTTC
TRBV5-1	-	-	TRBJ1-2	CASSPGSSGTLNYGYTF	TGCGCCAGCAGCCCCGGTTCGTCCGGGACCCTGAACTATGGCTACACCTTC
TRBV5-1	-	-	TRBJ2-5	CASSLVAGEETQYF	TGCGCCAGCAGCTTGGTGGCAGGGGAAGAGACCCAGTACTTC
TRBV27	TRBD2	-	TRBJ2-3	CASSLEGAGGRTDTQYF	TGTGCCAGCAGTTTAGAAGGGGCGGGAGGGCGCACAGATACGCAGTATTTT
TRBV28	TRBD2	-	TRBJ2-1	CASSTGLAGPINNEQFF	TGTGCCAGCAGTACAGGACTAGCGGGACCGATAAACAATGAGCAGTTCTTC
TRBV28	-	few	TRBJ1-4	CASPHYGGREGKLFF	TGTGCCAGTCCCCATTATGGGGGCAGGGAGGGAAAACTGTTTTTT
TRBV28	-	-	TRBJ2-4	CASRDALDIQYF	TGTGCCAGCAGGGACGCCCTTGACATTCAGTACTTC
TRBV9	-	-	TRBJ1-2	CASSVEAGLLTYGYTF	TGTGCCAGCAGCGTAGAGGCGGGCCTCCTAACGTATGGCTACACCTTC
TRBV9	-	-	TRBJ2-7	CASSVSAEFGQQYF	TGTGCCAGCAGCGTTTCAGCGGAGTTTGGCCAGCAGTACTTC
TRBV27	TRBD1	-	TRBJ2-2	CASSRDRVDPGELFF	TGTGCCAGCAGCCGGGACAGGGTAGACCCCGGGGAGCTGTTTTTT
TRBV28	-	-	TRBJ1-5	CASSLLGGQASNQPQHF	TGTGCCAGCAGCCTCCTGGGAGGGCAGGCTAGCAATCAGCCCCAGCATTTT
TRBV7-3	TRBD1	-	TRBJ1-2	CASSLAGGVGYTF	TGTGCCAGCAGCTTAGCAGGGGGCGTGGGCTACACCTTC
TRBV28	-	-	TRBJ1-2	CASSSTPFLAAVF	TGTGCCAGCAGTTCAACCCCCTTTCTCGCGGCCGTCTTC
TRBV28	-	once	TRBJ2-5	CASSLPVGSQETQYF	TGTGCCAGCAGTTTACCGGTTGGTAGCCAAGAGACCCAGTACTTC
TRBV7-2	-	few	TRBJ2-2	CASSSGLITGELFF	TGTGCCAGCAGCTCAGGACTTATCACCGGGGAGCTGTTTTTT
TRBV27	-	few	TRBJ2-7	CASSPIPPTYEQYF	TGTGCCAGCAGTCCCATACCCCCTACCTACGAGCAGTACTTC
TRBV9	TRBD2	-	TRBJ2-2	CASSPRSAGGGTGELFF	TGTGCCAGCAGCCCCCGCAGCGCGGGAGGGGGAACCGGGGAGCTGTTTTTT
TRBV25-1	-	once	TRBJ2-3	CASSESWAVSTDTQYF	TGTGCCAGCAGTGAATCTTGGGCTGTAAGCACAGATACGCAGTATTTT
TRBV4-3	TRBD2	-	TRBJ2-3	CASSQALAGADTQYF	TGCGCCAGCAGCCAAGCGTTAGCGGGAGCAGATACGCAGTATTTT
TRBV10-3	-	-	TRBJ2-3	CAISEGTDTQYF	TGTGCCATCAGTGAGGGCACAGATACGCAGTATTTT
TRBV4-2	-	-	TRBJ1-1	CASSPMTLNTEAFF	TGTGCCAGCAGCCCGATGACTTTGAACACTGAAGCTTTCTTT
TRBV7-8	TRBD2	once	TRBJ2-5	CASTSGRARETQYF	TGTGCCAGCACTAGCGGGAGGGCCAGGGAGACCCAGTACTTC
TRBV19	-	few	TRBJ2-1	CASSPPGSEQFF	TGTGCCAGTAGTCCCCCGGGGAGTGAGCAGTTCTTC
TRBV6-5	-	-	TRBJ2-5	CASSSSPETQYF	TGTGCCAGCAGTTCCTCCCCAGAGACCCAGTACTTC